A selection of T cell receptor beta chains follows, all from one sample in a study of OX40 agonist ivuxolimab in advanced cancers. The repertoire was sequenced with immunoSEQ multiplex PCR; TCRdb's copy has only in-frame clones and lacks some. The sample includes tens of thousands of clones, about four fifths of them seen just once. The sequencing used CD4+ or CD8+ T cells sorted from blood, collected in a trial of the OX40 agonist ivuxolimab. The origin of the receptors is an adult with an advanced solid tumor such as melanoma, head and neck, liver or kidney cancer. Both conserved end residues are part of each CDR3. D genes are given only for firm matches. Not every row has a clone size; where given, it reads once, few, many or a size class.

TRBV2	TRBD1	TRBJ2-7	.	CASSDRTGAYEQYF	TGTGCCAGCAGTGATAGGACAGGGGCCTACGAGCAGTACTTC
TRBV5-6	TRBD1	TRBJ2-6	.	CASSWRQGAAGANVLTF	TGTGCCAGCAGCTGGAGACAGGGGGCAGCTGGGGCCAACGTCCTGACTTTC
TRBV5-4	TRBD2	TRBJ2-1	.	CASRYGLAGYNEQFF	TGTGCCAGCAGATATGGACTAGCGGGCTACAATGAGCAGTTCTTC
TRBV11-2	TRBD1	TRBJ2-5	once	CASSLWGQIQETQYF	TGTGCCAGCAGCTTGTGGGGACAGATCCAAGAGACCCAGTACTTC
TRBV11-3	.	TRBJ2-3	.	CASSLSTGTDTQYF	TGTGCCAGCAGCTTATCAACGGGCACAGATACGCAGTATTTT
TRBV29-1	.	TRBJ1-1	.	CSVDPDGGWAFF	TGCAGCGTTGACCCCGACGGGGGTTGGGCTTTCTTT
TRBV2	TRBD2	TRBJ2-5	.	CASSQAGGLETQYF	TGTGCCAGCAGCCAAGCGGGGGGCCTTGAGACCCAGTACTTC
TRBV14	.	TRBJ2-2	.	CASSPQRQLTGELFF	TGTGCCAGCAGCCCGCAAAGGCAACTGACCGGGGAGCTGTTTTTT
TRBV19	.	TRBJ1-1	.	CASSIEPGAVAFF	TGTGCCAGTAGTATAGAGCCAGGGGCGGTGGCTTTCTTT
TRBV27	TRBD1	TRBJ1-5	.	CASSARPGGSTRKHF	TGTGCCAGCAGTGCCAGACCAGGGGGCTCAACCAGAAAGCATTTT
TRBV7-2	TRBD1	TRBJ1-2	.	CASSRDRADYGYTF	TGTGCCAGCAGCCGGGACAGGGCGGACTATGGCTACACCTTC
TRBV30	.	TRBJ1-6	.	CAWRGGGGNSPLHF	TGTGCCTGGAGGGGAGGGGGTGGAAATTCACCCCTCCACTTT
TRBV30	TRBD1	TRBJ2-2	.	CAWSTGGIVRSNTGELFF	TGTGCCTGGAGTACAGGGGGTATAGTCAGATCGAACACCGGGGAGCTGTTTTTT
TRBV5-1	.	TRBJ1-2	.	CASSLSTDLSYGYTF	TGCGCCAGCAGCTTAAGCACAGACTTATCCTATGGCTACACCTTC
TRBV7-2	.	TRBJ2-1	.	CASSLVGGLASGNEQFF	TGTGCCAGCAGCTTAGTAGGAGGGCTAGCGTCGGGCAATGAGCAGTTCTTC
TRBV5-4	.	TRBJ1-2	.	CASSWTGTYNYGYTF	TGTGCCAGCAGCTGGACCGGGACCTATAACTATGGCTACACCTTC
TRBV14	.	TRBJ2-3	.	CASSQRGGVDTQYF	TGTGCCAGCAGCCAAAGGGGCGGGGTAGATACGCAGTATTTT